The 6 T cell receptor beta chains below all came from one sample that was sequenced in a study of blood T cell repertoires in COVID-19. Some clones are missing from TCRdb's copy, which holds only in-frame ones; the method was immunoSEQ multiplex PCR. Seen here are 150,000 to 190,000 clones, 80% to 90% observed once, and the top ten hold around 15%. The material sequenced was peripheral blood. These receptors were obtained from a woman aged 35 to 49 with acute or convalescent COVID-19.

CDR3 nucleotides: TGTGCCAGCAGCCACGACCCGGGACAGGTCGGTAATGAGCAGTTCTTC. Protein: CASSHDPGQVGNEQFF. The chain uses TRBV11-3 and TRBJ2-1, with 8 bases aligning to TRBD1. The V segment lost 5 bases and the J segment 7 bases; nucleotides outside the gene matches: 13. CDR1 is SGHNT, CDR2 YENEEA, per germline. The CDR3 length is 16 residues.

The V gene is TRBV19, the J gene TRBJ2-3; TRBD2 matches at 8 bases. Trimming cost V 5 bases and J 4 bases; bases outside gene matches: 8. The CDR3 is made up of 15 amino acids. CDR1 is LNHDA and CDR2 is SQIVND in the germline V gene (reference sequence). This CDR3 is CASSYPGGVADTQYF. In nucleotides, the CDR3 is TGTGCCAGTAGTTATCCGGGAGGGGTAGCAGATACGCAGTATTTT.

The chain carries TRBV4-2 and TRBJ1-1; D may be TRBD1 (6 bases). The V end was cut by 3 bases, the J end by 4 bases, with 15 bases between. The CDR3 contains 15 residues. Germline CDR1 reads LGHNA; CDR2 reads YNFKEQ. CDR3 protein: CASSQQTQGTTEAFF. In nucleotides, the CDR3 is TGTGCCAGCAGCCAGCAGACTCAGGGGACCACTGAAGCTTTCTTT.

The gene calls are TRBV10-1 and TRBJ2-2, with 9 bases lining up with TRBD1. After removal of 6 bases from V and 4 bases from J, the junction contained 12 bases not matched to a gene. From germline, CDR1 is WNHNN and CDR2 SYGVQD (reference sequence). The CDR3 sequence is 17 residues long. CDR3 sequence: CASSRTGGAGPTGELFF. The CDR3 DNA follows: TGCGCCAGCAGCAGAACAGGGGGCGCTGGTCCCACCGGGGAGCTGTTTTTT.

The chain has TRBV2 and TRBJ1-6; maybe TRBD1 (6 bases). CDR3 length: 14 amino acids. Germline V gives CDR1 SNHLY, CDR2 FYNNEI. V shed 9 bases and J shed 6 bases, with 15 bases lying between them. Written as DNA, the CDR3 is TGTGCCAGAGCCCACACAGGGCGTAATTCACCCCTCCACTTT. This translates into CARAHTGRNSPLHF.

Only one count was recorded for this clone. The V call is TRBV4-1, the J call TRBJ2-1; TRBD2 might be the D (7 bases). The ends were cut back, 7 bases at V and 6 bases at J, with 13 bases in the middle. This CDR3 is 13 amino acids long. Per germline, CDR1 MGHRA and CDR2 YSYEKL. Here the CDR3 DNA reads TGCGCCAGCAAAGGGGGGGGTAGCAATGAGCAGTTCTTC. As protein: CASKGGGSNEQFF.